The clone carrying this TCR beta chain showed up just a few times. These data belong to a study of blood T cell repertoires in COVID-19. The repertoire was sequenced with immunoSEQ multiplex PCR; TCRdb's copy has only in-frame clones and lacks some. The table has about 94,000 clones, around 72% seen once; the top ten hold roughly 3.9%. CDR1 SGHRS and CDR2 YFSETQ come from the germline V gene. This CDR3 contains 15 residues. V lost 4 bases, J lost 3 bases, and 2 bases stayed unmatched. Sequenced sample: peripheral blood. The TCR sequence derives from a man aged 65 to 79 with COVID-19, enrolled during active disease. V gene TRBV5-1 combines with J gene TRBJ2-1; 12 bases are a match to TRBD2. In DNA, the CDR3 is TGCGCCAGCAGCCCTAGCGGGGGGGTCTACAATGAGCAGTTCTTC. Translation: CASSPSGGVYNEQFF.